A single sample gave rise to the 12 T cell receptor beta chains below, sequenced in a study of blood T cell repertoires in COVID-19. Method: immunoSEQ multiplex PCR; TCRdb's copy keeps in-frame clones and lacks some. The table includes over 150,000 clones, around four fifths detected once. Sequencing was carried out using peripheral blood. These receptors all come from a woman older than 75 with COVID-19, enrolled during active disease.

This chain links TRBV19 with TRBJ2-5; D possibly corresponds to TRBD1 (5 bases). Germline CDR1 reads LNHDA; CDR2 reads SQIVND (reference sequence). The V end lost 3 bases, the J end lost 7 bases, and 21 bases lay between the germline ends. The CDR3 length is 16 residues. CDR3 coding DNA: TGTGCCAGTAGTATGTGGGGCGTAGTGGGGCAGCGGACCCAGTACTTC. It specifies CASSMWGVVGQRTQYF.

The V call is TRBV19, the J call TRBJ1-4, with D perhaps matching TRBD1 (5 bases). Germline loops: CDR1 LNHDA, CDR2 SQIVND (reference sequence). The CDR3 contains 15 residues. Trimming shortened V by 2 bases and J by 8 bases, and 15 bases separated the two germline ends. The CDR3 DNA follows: TGTGCCAGTAGTATAAGTCGTCAGGGTGGCGAAAAACTGTTTTTT. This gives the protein CASSISRQGGEKLFF.

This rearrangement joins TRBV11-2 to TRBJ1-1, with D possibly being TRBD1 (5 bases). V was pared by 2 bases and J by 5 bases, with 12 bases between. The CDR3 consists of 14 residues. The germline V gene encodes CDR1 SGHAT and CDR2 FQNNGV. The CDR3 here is CASSLMTGGTEAFF. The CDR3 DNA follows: TGTGCCAGCAGCTTAATGACCGGGGGAACTGAAGCTTTCTTT.

The CDR3 nucleotides read TGTGCCAGCAGCGTTTTGGGACAGCCTGCAACTAATGAAAAACTGTTTTTT. This codes for CASSVLGQPATNEKLFF. The chain combines TRBV9 with TRBJ1-4; TRBD1 matches at 7 bases. This CDR3 has 17 amino acids. The ends lost 2 bases at V and 0 bases at J; junction bases unmatched: 7. Germline lookup yields CDR1 SGDLS and CDR2 YYNGEE. The entire variable domain, with the rest obtained from reference TRBV9 and TRBJ1-4, is as follows: DSGVTQTPKHLITATGQRVTLRCSPRSGDLSVYWYQQSLDQGLQFLIQYYNGEERAKGNILERFSAQQFPDLHSELNLSSLELGDSALYFCASSVLGQPATNEKLFFGSGTQLSVL.

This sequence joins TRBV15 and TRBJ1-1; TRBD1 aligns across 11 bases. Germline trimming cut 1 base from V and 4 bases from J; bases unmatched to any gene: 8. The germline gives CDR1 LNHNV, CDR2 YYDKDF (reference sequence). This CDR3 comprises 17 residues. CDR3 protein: CATSRGGIGTGGTEAFF. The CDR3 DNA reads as TGTGCCACCAGCAGAGGTGGGATCGGGACAGGGGGCACTGAAGCTTTCTTT.

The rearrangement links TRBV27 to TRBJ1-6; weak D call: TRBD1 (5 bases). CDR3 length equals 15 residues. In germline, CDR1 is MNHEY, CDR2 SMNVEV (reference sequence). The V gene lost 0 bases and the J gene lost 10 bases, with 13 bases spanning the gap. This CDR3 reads CASSLSSGSGSPLHF. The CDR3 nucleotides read TGTGCCAGCAGTTTATCTTCAGGGTCCGGATCACCCCTCCACTTT.

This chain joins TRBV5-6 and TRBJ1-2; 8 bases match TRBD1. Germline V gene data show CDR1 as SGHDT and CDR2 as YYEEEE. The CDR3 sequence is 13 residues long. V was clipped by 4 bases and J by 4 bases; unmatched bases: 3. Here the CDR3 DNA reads TGTGCCAGCAGCCGCGGGACAGGCTATGGCTACACCTTC. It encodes CASSRGTGYGYTF.

The CDR3, as DNA: TGTGCCAGCATGCGTACACTAGTCACGCAGTACTTC. Translated: CASMRTLVTQYF. The chain links TRBV6-5 to TRBJ2-7; D perhaps matches TRBD2 (5 bases). This CDR3 contains 12 residues. Germline CDR1 MNHEY, CDR2 SVGAGI. Between the trimmed V and J ends, which lost 7 bases and 9 bases, there was a span of 16 bases.

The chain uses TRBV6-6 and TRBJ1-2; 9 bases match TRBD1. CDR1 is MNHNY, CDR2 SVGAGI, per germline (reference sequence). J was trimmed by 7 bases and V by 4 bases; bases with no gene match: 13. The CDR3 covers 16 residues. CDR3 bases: TGTGCCAGCAGTTGGGGGACAGGGAGGGAAGGCAGTGGCTACACCTTC. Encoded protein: CASSWGTGREGSGYTF.

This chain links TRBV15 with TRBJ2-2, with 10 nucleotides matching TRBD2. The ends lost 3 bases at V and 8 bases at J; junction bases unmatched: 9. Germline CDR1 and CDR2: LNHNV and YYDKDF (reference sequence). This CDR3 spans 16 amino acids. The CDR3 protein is CATSRDVLAGRGELFF. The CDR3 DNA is TGTGCCACCAGCAGGGATGTACTAGCGGGGCGAGGGGAGCTGTTTTTT.

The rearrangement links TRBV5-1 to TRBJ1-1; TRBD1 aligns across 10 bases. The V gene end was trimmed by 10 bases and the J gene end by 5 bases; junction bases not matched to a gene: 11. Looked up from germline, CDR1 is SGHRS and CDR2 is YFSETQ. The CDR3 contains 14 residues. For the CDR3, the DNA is TGCGCCTCAACTTGGGACAGGGGAGTGACTGAAGCTTTCTTT. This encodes CASTWDRGVTEAFF.

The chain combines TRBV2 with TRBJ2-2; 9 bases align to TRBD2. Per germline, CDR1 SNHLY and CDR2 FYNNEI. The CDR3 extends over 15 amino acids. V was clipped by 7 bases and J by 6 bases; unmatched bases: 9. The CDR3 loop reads CASKPSGDKAGELFF. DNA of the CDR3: TGTGCCAGCAAGCCTAGCGGGGATAAGGCCGGGGAGCTGTTTTTT.